This TCR beta chain was captured by sequencing in a study of OX40 agonist ivuxolimab in advanced cancers. Germline CDR1 SGHTA, CDR2 FQGNSA. The CDR3 has 16 residues. V was trimmed by 0 bases and J by 1 base, leaving 12 bases between them. Profiled with immunoSEQ multiplex PCR; TCRdb holds only in-frame clones, not every one. The sample consists of fewer than 60,000 clones, roughly 82% of them appearing once. The material sequenced was CD4+ or CD8+ T cells sorted from blood, taken in a trial of the OX40 agonist ivuxolimab. The chain has TRBV7-2 and TRBJ1-1; D is unresolved. The source is an adult with an advanced solid tumor such as melanoma, head and neck, liver or kidney cancer. CDR3 loop: CASSLALALRNTEAFF. The CDR3 DNA reads as TGTGCCAGCAGCTTAGCGCTGGCACTCAGGAACACTGAAGCTTTCTTT.